This TCR beta chain was obtained from a study of T-cell reconstitution after alpha-beta-depleted transplantation in children. The study, taken as a whole, reports: Roughly two months post-transplant, alpha-beta T cells reportedly originated from several hundred graft clones that had expanded. The high TCRbeta diversity at day 60 in some patients came from surviving recipient T cells and thymic progenitors. Newly generated T cells supplied most T-cell counts and diversity one year post-transplant.

The CDR3 totals 14 residues. Germline V gene sequence: CDR1 SGHDT, CDR2 YYEEEE. Unique molecular identifiers tagged the TCRbeta library. TCRdb passed the PCR reads through MiXCR, listing each CDR3 protein once. The profile shows approximately 650,000 distinct CDR3 sequences, roughly 14% of them singletons. As to this clonotype: The antigen is undetermined. A much more abundant neighbour one base away suggests this may be a read error.

This material consisted of PBMCs, taken before TCRalphabeta/CD19-depleted stem cell transplant. The genes are TRBV5-6 and TRBJ2-7, with D perhaps TRBD2 (6 bases). This TCR came from a girl aged 2 to 9 with congenital amegakaryocytic thrombocytopenia, due to receive a stem cell transplant. CDR3 sequence (DNA): TGTGCCAGCAGCTTGTACGGGAGCGTCTACGAGCAGTCCTTC. Translating it yields CASSLYGSVYEQSF.